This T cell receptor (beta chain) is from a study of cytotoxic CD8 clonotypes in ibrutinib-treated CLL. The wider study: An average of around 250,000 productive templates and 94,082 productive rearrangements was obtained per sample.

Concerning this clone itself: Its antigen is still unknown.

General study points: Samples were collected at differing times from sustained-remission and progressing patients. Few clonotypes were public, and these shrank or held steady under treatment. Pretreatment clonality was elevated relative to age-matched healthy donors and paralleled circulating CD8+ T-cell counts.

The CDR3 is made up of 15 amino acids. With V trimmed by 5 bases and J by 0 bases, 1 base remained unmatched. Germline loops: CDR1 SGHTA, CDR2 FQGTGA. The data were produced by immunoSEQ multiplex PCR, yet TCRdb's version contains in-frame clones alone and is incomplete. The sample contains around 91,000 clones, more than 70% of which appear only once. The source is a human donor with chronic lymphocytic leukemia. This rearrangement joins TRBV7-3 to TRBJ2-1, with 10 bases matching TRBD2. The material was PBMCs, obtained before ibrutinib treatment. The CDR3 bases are TGTGCCAGCAGCCCTAGCGGGAGCTCCTACAATGAGCAGTTCTTC. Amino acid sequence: CASSPSGSSYNEQFF.